Described below is a single T cell receptor beta chain sequence and its context. This entry is derived from a study of blood T cell repertoires in COVID-19. Sequenced by immunoSEQ multiplex PCR; TCRdb stores in-frame clones only, minus some. The data contain tens of thousands of clones, roughly 83% of them singletons. Between the trimmed V and J ends, which lost 2 bases and 1 base, there was a span of 18 bases. Germline V lookup: CDR1 SGHVS, CDR2 FQNEAQ. CDR3 length equals 18 residues. The V and J genes are TRBV7-8 and TRBJ1-3; no reliable D call. The sequenced material came from peripheral blood. The clonotype comes from a man between 65 and 85 years old with acute or convalescent COVID-19. CDR3 DNA: TGTGCCAGCAGCTTAACCTCTCCTACAGCTACTTCTGGAAACACCATATATTTT. As protein: CASSLTSPTATSGNTIYF.